This TCR beta chain was documented in a study of blood T cell repertoires in COVID-19. Study in general: In each case, the material was cDNA or gDNA derived from T cells, B-cell-depleted T cells, or PBMCs.

Clones were sequenced by immunoSEQ multiplex PCR, and TCRdb holds only the in-frame ones, with some missing. The table records roughly 380,000 clones, more than 70% of them present only once. Germline-derived CDR1 and CDR2 are MNHEY and SMNVEV (reference sequence). The CDR3 is made up of 14 amino acids. Unmatched junction bases numbered 7, after V lost 6 bases and J lost 5 bases. V usage is TRBV27 and J usage is TRBJ2-7, with 10 bases matching TRBD2. The sequence derives from an older woman with COVID-19, enrolled during active disease. The sequenced sample was peripheral blood. The CDR3 is CASRLAGGPNEQYF. CDR3 DNA: TGTGCCAGCAGATTAGCGGGGGGCCCAAACGAGCAGTACTTC.